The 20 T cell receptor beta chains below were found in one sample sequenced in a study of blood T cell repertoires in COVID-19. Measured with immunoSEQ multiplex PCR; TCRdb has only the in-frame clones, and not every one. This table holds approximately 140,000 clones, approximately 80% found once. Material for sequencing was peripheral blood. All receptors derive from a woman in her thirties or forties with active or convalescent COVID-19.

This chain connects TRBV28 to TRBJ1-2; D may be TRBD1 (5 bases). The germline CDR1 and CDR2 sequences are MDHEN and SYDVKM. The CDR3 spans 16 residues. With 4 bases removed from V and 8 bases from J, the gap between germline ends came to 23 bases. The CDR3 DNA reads TGTGCCAGCAGTTCCCCGCGAGAGACAGTCGGTCCGGGCTACACCTTC. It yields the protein CASSSPRETVGPGYTF.

CDR3 amino acids: CASSQRDGAAYEQYF. The CDR3 bases are TGCGCCAGCAGCCAAAGAGACGGAGCGGCCTACGAGCAGTACTTC. This chain links TRBV4-3 with TRBJ2-7; D perhaps matches TRBD2 (5 bases). This CDR3 region has 15 residues. Per germline, CDR1 LGHNA and CDR2 YSLEER. The V gene lost 2 bases and the J gene lost 2 bases, with 13 bases spanning the gap.

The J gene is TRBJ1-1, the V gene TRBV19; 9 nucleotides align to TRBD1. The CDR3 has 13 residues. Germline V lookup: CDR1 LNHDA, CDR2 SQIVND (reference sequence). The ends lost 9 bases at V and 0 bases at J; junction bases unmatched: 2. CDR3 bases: TGTGCCAGCGGACAGGGGCTGAACACTGAAGCTTTCTTT. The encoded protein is CASGQGLNTEAFF. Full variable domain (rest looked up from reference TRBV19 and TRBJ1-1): DGGITQSPKYLFRKEGQNVTLSCEQNLNHDAMYWYRQDPGQGLRLIYYSQIVNDFQKGDIAEGYSVSREKKESFPLTVTSAQKNPTAFYLCASGQGLNTEAFFGQGTRLTVV.

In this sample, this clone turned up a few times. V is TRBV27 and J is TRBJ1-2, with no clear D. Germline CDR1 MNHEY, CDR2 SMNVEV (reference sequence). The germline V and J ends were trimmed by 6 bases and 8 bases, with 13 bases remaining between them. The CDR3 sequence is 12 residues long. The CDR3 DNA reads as TGTGCCAGCAGCGGGCAGGAGGACGGCTACACCTTC. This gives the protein CASSGQEDGYTF.

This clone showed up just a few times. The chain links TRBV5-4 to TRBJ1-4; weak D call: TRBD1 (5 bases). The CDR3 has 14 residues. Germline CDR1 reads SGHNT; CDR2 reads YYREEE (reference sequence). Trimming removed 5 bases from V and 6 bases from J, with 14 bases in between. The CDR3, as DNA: TGTGCCAGCAGTCAGGGAGGGAGGGATGAAAAACTGTTTTTT. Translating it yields CASSQGGRDEKLFF.

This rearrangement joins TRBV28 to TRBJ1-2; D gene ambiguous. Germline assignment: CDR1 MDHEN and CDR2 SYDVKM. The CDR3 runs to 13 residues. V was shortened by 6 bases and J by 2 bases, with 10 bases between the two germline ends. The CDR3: CASSKHSNYGYTF. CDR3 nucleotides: TGTGCCAGCAGCAAACACAGCAACTATGGCTACACCTTC.

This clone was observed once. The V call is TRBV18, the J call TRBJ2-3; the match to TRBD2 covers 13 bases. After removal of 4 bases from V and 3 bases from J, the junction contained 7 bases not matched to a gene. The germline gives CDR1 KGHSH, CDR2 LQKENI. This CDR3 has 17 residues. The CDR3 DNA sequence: TGTGCCAGCTCACACAACCGACTAGCGGGAGGAACAGATACGCAGTATTTT. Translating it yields CASSHNRLAGGTDTQYF.

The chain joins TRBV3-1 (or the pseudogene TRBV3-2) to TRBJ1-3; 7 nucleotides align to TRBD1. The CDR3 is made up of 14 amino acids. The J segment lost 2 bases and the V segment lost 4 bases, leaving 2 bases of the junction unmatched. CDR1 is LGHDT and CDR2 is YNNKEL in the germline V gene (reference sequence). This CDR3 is CASSLTGPGNTIYF. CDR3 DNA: TGTGCCAGCAGCCTGACAGGGCCTGGAAACACCATATATTTT.

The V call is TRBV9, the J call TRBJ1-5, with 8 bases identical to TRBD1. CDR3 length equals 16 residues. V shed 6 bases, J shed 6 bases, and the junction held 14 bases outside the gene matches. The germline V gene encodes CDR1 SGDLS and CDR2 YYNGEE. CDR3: CASIQVPGQVGQPQHF. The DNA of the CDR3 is TGTGCCAGCATCCAAGTTCCGGGACAGGTCGGTCAGCCCCAGCATTTT.

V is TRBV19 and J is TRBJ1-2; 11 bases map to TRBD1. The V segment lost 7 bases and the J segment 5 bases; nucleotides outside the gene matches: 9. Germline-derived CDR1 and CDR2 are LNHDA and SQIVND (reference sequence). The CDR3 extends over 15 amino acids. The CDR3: CASNAPDRGLYGYTF. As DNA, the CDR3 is TGTGCCAGTAATGCCCCGGACAGGGGGCTGTATGGCTACACCTTC.

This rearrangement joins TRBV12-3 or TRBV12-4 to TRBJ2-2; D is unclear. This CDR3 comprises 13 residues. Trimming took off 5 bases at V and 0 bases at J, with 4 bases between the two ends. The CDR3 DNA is TGTGCCAGCAGTCGGGCGAACACCGGGGAGCTGTTTTTT. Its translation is CASSRANTGELFF.

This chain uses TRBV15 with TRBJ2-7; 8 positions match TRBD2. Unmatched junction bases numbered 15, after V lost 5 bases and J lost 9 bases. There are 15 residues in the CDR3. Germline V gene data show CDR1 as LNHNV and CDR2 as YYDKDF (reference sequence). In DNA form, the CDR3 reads TGTGCCACCAGCCCCTCGGGGGGGCCCCCTTGGGGGCAGTACTTC. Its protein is CATSPSGGPPWGQYF.

The CDR3 nucleotides read TGTGCCAGCAGCTTGGAGGGACAGGGAGTCAATGAGCAGTTCTTC. It yields the protein CASSLEGQGVNEQFF. The rearrangement joins TRBV5-5 to TRBJ2-1; 9 bases are a match to TRBD1. Germline V CDR1 and CDR2: SGHKS, YYEKEE (reference sequence). The CDR3 consists of 15 residues. J was trimmed by 6 bases and V by 0 bases; bases with no gene match: 4. Full variable domain (outside the CDR3, taken from reference TRBV5-5 and TRBJ2-1): DAGVTQSPTHLIKTRGQQVTLRCSPISGHKSVSWYQQVLGQGPQFIFQYYEKEERGRGNFPDRFSARQFPNYSSELNVNALLLGDSALYLCASSLEGQGVNEQFFGPGTRLTVL.

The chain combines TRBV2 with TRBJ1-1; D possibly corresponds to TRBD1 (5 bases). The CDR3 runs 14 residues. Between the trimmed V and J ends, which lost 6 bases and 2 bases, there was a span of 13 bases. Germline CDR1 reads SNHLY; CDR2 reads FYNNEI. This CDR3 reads CASRLETVNTEAFF. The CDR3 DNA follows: TGTGCCAGCAGATTAGAGACAGTTAACACTGAAGCTTTCTTT.

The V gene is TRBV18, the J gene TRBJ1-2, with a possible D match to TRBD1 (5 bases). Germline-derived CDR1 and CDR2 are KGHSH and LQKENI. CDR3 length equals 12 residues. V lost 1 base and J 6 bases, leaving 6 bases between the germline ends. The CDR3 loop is CASSPQGNGYTF. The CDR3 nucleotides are TGTGCCAGCTCACCACAGGGGAATGGCTACACCTTC. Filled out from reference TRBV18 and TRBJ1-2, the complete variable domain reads NAGVMQNPRHLVRRRGQEARLRCSPMKGHSHVYWYRQLPEEGLKFMVYLQKENIIDESGMPKERFSAEFPKEGPSILRIQQVVRGDSAAYFCASSPQGNGYTFGSGTRLTVV.

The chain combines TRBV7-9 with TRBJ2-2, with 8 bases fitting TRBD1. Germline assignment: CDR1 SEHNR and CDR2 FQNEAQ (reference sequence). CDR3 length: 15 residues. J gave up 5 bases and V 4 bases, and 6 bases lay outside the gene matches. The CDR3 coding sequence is TGTGCCAGCAGCTACCAGGGGGCAAGGACCGGGGAGCTGTTTTTT. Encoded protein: CASSYQGARTGELFF.

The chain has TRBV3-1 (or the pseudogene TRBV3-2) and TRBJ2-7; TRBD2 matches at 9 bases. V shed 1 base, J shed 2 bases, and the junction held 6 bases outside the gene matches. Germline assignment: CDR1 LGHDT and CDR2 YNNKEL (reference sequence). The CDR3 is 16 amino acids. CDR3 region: CASSQVHAGGPYEQYF. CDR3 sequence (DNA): TGTGCCAGCAGCCAAGTACATGCGGGGGGGCCCTACGAGCAGTACTTC.

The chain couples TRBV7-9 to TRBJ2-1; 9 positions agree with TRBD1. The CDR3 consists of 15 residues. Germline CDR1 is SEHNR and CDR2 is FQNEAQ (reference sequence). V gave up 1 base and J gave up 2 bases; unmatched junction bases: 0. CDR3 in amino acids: CASSLGQGAYNEQFF. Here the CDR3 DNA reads TGTGCCAGCAGCTTAGGACAGGGGGCCTACAATGAGCAGTTCTTC.

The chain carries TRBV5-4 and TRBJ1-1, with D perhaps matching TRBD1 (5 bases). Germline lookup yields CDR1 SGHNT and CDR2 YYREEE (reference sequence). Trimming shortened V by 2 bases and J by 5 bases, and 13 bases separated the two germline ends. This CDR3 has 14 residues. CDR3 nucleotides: TGTGCCAGCAGCTTAGACAGTCGAGAGACTGAAGCTTTCTTT. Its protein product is CASSLDSRETEAFF.

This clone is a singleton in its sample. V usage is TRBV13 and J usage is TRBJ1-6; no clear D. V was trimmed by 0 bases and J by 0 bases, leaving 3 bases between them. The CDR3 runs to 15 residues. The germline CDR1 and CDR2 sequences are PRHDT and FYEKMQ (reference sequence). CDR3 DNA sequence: TGTGCCAGCAGCTTAGGTCTCTCCTATAATTCACCCCTCCACTTT. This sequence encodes CASSLGLSYNSPLHF.